The present T cell receptor (beta chain) was sequenced within a study of blood T cell repertoires in COVID-19. The wider study: Collection of acute and convalescent COVID-19 samples took place in the United States, Italy and Spain.

Germline-derived CDR1 and CDR2 are SGHTA and FQGNSA. J lost 3 bases, V lost 0 bases, and 2 bases had no gene match. This CDR3 is 16 amino acids long. Seattle researchers signed up patients amid active infection and tracked them longitudinally. Method: immunoSEQ multiplex PCR; TCRdb's copy keeps in-frame clones and lacks some. Of 300,000 to 350,000 clones in the sample, 80% to 90% were seen once. Sequencing was done on a sample of peripheral blood. The chain is built from TRBV7-2 and TRBJ2-3; 11 positions match TRBD2. The TCR originated in a woman in her forties or fifties with COVID-19, enrolled during active disease. The CDR3 spells CASSLAWTSGTDTQYF. The CDR3 DNA reads as TGTGCCAGCAGCTTAGCGTGGACTAGCGGGACAGATACGCAGTATTTT.